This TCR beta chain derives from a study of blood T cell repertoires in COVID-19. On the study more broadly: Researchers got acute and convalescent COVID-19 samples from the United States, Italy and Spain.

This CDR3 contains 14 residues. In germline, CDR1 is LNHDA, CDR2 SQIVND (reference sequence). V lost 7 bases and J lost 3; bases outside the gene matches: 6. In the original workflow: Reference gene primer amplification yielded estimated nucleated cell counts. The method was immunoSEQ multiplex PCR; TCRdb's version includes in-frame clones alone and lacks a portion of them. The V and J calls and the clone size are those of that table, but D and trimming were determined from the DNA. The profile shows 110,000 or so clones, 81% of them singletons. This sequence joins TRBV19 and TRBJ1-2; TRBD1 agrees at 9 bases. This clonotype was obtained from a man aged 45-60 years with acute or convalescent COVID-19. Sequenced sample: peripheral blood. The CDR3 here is CASTPGQGDYGYTF. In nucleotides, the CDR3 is TGTGCCAGTACCCCGGGACAGGGTGACTATGGCTACACCTTC.